This T cell receptor beta chain was identified in a study of blood T cells in healthy people across ages. The study's findings and limits: Samples with more naive T cells showed higher observed beta diversity. A roughly linear fall in TCR beta diversity per million T cells was seen with increasing age. In the absence of known donor CMV status, changes in expanded clonotypes were possibly confounded.

The authors ran a second PCR of about 6 to 11 cycles using a sample-barcoded 5' primer and a J-beta primer mix. Each CDR3 protein is one row after TCRdb ran MiXCR on the 5' RACE reads. The table lists just under 900,000 distinct CDR3 sequences, under 30% of them singletons, with roughly 17% in the top ten. Extraction yielded at least 5 micrograms of total RNA per sample. On this clonotype itself: The antigen remains undetermined.

The ends lost 3 bases at V and 4 bases at J; junction bases unmatched: 6. Germline V gene sequence: CDR1 LGHNA, CDR2 YNFKEQ. The CDR3 loop spans 16 amino acids. V usage is TRBV4-2 and J usage is TRBJ2-1; TRBD2 aligns across 10 bases. This receptor was obtained from a woman of 80 years or more in good health. Material for sequencing was blood. CDR3 residues: CASSQEAAGGYNEQFF. CDR3 bases: TGTGCCAGCAGCCAGGAAGCAGCGGGGGGGTACAATGAGCAGTTCTTC.